The 32 T cell receptor beta chains given below trace back to one sample, sequenced in a study of CD8 T cells in ankylosing spondylitis. Each CDR3 protein is one row after TCRdb ran MiXCR on the 5' RACE reads. The data contain 130,000 to 150,000 distinct CDR3 sequences, approximately 9.2% of them seen just once; the ten biggest clones take up 7.3%. Sequencing was carried out using synovial fluid, either unsorted or a sorted T cell fraction (not recorded which). The receptors come from a male donor with ankylosing spondylitis.

This clonotype was recorded a few times. The chain is built from TRBV29-1 and TRBJ2-7; either TRBD1 or TRBD2 may supply D (5 bases each). The germline V gene encodes CDR1 SQVTM and CDR2 ANQGSEA. Trimming took off 1 base at V and 9 bases at J, with 19 bases between the two ends. The CDR3 consists of 14 residues. The DNA for the CDR3 is TGCAGCGTTGAAGCGGGGACGGACGGCTCCCCGCAGTACTTC. As protein: CSVEAGTDGSPQYF.

The genes are TRBV7-2 and TRBJ2-7; 14 nucleotides match TRBD2. Looked up from germline, CDR1 is SGHTA and CDR2 is FQGNSA. This CDR3 has 15 residues. Trimming at V came to 5 bases and at J to 7 bases, leaving 7 bases not matched to a gene. CDR3 residues: CASSLTSGRATEQYF. CDR3 nucleotides: TGTGCCAGCAGCCTGACTAGCGGGAGGGCCACAGAGCAGTACTTC.

This clonotype was found many times. This chain joins TRBV7-2 and TRBJ2-7; D is unclear. Trimming removed 2 bases at V and 3 bases at J, with 8 bases between. The germline V gene has CDR1 SGHTA and CDR2 FQGNSA. The CDR3 has 13 residues. The CDR3 loop is CASSLTQFYEQYF. The CDR3 DNA sequence: TGTGCCAGCAGCTTAACACAGTTCTACGAGCAGTACTTC.

This clonotype was detected ten times or more. The gene calls are TRBV2 and TRBJ1-1, with no clear D. This CDR3 contains 14 residues. The V and J ends lost 7 bases and 1 base respectively, with 13 bases between them. Per the germline V gene, CDR1 is SNHLY and CDR2 is FYNNEI. The CDR3 reads CASNFFSENTEAFF. The DNA of the CDR3 is TGTGCCAGCAACTTCTTCTCAGAGAACACTGAAGCTTTCTTT.

The chain carries TRBV4-3 and TRBJ1-1; no definite D call. Germline V gene lookup returns CDR1 LGHNA and CDR2 YSLEER. The V end lost 3 bases, the J end lost 1 base, and 3 bases lay between the germline ends. This CDR3 region has 12 residues. The CDR3 region is CASSHSNTEAFF. CDR3 DNA sequence: TGCGCCAGCAGCCATTCGAACACTGAAGCTTTCTTT.

In this sample, this clonotype turned up many times. The rearrangement links TRBV3-1 to TRBJ2-1; 15 bases match TRBD2. V shed 4 bases and J 3 bases; nucleotides not matched to a gene: 4. Germline V CDR1 and CDR2: LGHDT, YNNKEL (reference sequence). This CDR3 spans 17 amino acids. The chain's CDR3 is CASSRGLAGGYYNEQFF. CDR3 bases: TGTGCCAGCAGCCGGGGACTAGCGGGAGGATACTACAATGAGCAGTTCTTC.

This clonotype was seen at least ten times. The V call is TRBV7-9, the J call TRBJ1-1; 7 bases fit TRBD1. This CDR3 spans 14 amino acids. CDR1 is SEHNR and CDR2 is FQNEAQ in the germline V gene (reference sequence). The J segment lost 5 bases and the V segment lost 5 bases, leaving 8 bases of the junction unmatched. The CDR3 nucleotides are TGTGCCAGCAGCCGACAGGGAAGTGGGACTGAAGCTTTCTTT. This sequence encodes CASSRQGSGTEAFF.

This clonotype was seen ten or more times. The chain joins TRBV28 to TRBJ1-6; TRBD1 might be the D (5 bases). V shed 6 bases and J shed 7 bases, with 10 bases lying between them. Germline loops: CDR1 MDHEN, CDR2 SYDVKM. This CDR3 is 13 amino acids long. For the CDR3, the DNA is TGTGCCAGCAGCTGGGGCAGGAATTCACCCCTCCACTTT. Its translation is CASSWGRNSPLHF.

The table lists this clonotype with many counts. This chain uses TRBV27 with TRBJ2-6; D perhaps matches TRBD2 (6 bases). Germline CDR1 and CDR2: MNHEY and SMNVEV (reference sequence). The CDR3 has 15 amino acids. The V end was cut by 10 bases, the J end by 0 bases, with 13 bases between. CDR3 sequence reads: CANGTDYSGANVLTF. As DNA, the CDR3 is TGTGCCAACGGGACTGATTACTCTGGGGCCAACGTCCTGACTTTC.

In this sample, this clonotype turned up a few times. The chain carries TRBV30 and TRBJ2-1, with no clear D. The CDR3 is 11 residues long. The V gene's germline CDR1 is GTSNPN and CDR2 SVGIG (reference sequence). Trimming removed 7 bases from V and 4 bases from J, with 8 bases in between. The CDR3 DNA reads TGTGCCTCAGACCAGTACAATGAGCAGTTCTTC. Translated, it gives CASDQYNEQFF.

The chain employs TRBV20-1 and TRBJ2-1; 13 bases are shared with TRBD2. Germline loops: CDR1 DFQATT, CDR2 SNEGSKA (reference sequence). The CDR3 contains 15 residues. V shed 5 bases and J 8 bases; nucleotides not matched to a gene: 9. The CDR3 nucleotides read TGCAGTGCTTGGGGGGGGACTAGCGGGATAGATGAGCAGTTCTTC. This gives the protein CSAWGGTSGIDEQFF.

The V call is TRBV6-5, the J call TRBJ1-5, with a weak D call TRBD1 (6 bases). There are 14 residues in the CDR3. The ends were cut back, 1 base at V and 7 bases at J, with 11 bases in the middle. CDR1 MNHEY and CDR2 SVGAGI come from the germline V gene. In DNA form, the CDR3 reads TGTGCCAGCAGTTACTACGGGGGGCGACAGCCCCAGCATTTT. Translated: CASSYYGGRQPQHF.

The chain couples TRBV20-1 to TRBJ2-7; 7 bases agree with TRBD2. V trimming: 3 bases; J trimming: 6 bases; junction bases outside the gene matches: 11. The length of the CDR3 is 14 residues. The germline V gene encodes CDR1 DFQATT and CDR2 SNEGSKA (reference sequence). As DNA, the CDR3 is TGCAGTGCTAGTTTGGCGGGAGTATCTCCCGAGCAGTACTTC. Translation: CSASLAGVSPEQYF.

This clonotype was counted once. A much larger clone is a single base away; this may be a read error. This chain connects TRBV18 to TRBJ2-2; D tentatively fits TRBD1 or TRBD2 (5 bases each). The CDR3 length is 15 residues. V was trimmed by 3 bases and J by 10 bases, leaving 18 bases between them. Germline V gives CDR1 KGHSH, CDR2 LQKENI. CDR3 bases: TGTGCCAGCTCACCGTCCGGGGCCGGCCGCGCGGAGCTGTTTTTT. This sequence encodes CASSPSGAGRAELFF.

The chain carries TRBV20-1 and TRBJ2-3; 8 bases agree with TRBD2. Trimming took 2 bases from V and 4 from J; bases not matched to a gene: 2. The germline V gene has CDR1 DFQATT and CDR2 SNEGSKA (reference sequence). The CDR3 covers 13 residues. The CDR3 protein is CSARREGPDTQYF. The DNA of the CDR3 is TGCAGTGCTAGACGGGAGGGCCCAGATACGCAGTATTTT.

The sample holds many counts of this clonotype. The rearrangement joins TRBV12-3 or TRBV12-4 to TRBJ2-1, with 11 bases aligning to TRBD2. V shed 10 bases and J 13 bases; nucleotides not matched to a gene: 15. The CDR3 consists of 14 residues. CDR3 region: CATTSGDHVATQFF. In DNA, the CDR3 is TGTGCCACGACTAGCGGGGACCACGTCGCCACTCAGTTCTTC.

This clonotype was observed a few times. V gene TRBV10-3 combines with J gene TRBJ1-6; 7 bases agree with TRBD1. V trimming: 6 bases; J trimming: 1 base; junction bases outside the gene matches: 3. The germline CDR1 and CDR2 sequences are ENHRY and SYGVKD. The CDR3 spans 15 residues. The CDR3 here is CAIRPGGSYNSPLHF. The CDR3, as DNA: TGTGCCATCAGGCCAGGGGGATCCTATAATTCACCCCTCCACTTT.

This clonotype showed up many times. V and J are TRBV5-1 and TRBJ1-6; D perhaps matches TRBD1 (6 bases). With 3 bases removed from V and 8 bases from J, the gap between germline ends came to 12 bases. The CDR3 has 14 residues. Looked up from germline, CDR1 is SGHRS and CDR2 is YFSETQ. The CDR3 sequence: CASSYGQMDSPLHF. CDR3 sequence (DNA): TGCGCCAGCAGCTACGGACAGATGGATTCACCCCTCCACTTT.

There are a few counts of this clonotype. The rearrangement uses TRBV6-5 and TRBJ1-1; D may be TRBD1 (6 bases). CDR1 is MNHEY and CDR2 is SVGAGI in the germline V gene. Trimming removed 0 bases at V and 4 bases at J, with 12 bases between. There are 15 residues in the CDR3. The CDR3 here is CASSYSGGAVTEAFF. For the CDR3, the DNA is TGTGCCAGCAGTTACTCCGGGGGCGCGGTCACTGAAGCTTTCTTT.

The sample holds many counts of this clonotype. The rearrangement links TRBV5-1 to TRBJ2-2, with 9 bases lining up with TRBD2. V trimming: 1 base; J trimming: 8 bases; junction bases outside the gene matches: 6. The CDR3 is made up of 15 amino acids. Germline CDR1 SGHRS, CDR2 YFSETQ. DNA of the CDR3: TGCGCCAGCAGCTTGTCGACTAGCGGAGCTGGGGAGCTGTTTTTT. Its translation: CASSLSTSGAGELFF.

At least ten counts were recorded for this clonotype. The rearrangement links TRBV20-1 to TRBJ2-7; D remains unclear. Trimming cost V 3 bases and J 5 bases, with 17 bases left between them. Germline CDR1 reads DFQATT; CDR2 reads SNEGSKA (reference sequence). The length of the CDR3 is 14 residues. CDR3 loop: CSASRSDRSHEQYF. Written as DNA, the CDR3 is TGCAGTGCTAGTAGGTCTGATCGAAGCCACGAGCAGTACTTC.

The table lists this clonotype with many counts. The chain uses TRBV24-1 and TRBJ2-1; no definite D call. Germline V gene lookup returns CDR1 KGHDR and CDR2 SFDVKD. CDR3 size: 16 residues. Trimming removed 6 bases at V and 1 base at J, with 15 bases between. The CDR3 bases are TGTGCCACCAGTACACCCGCGGCCGGTTCCTACAATGAGCAGTTCTTC. This encodes CATSTPAAGSYNEQFF.

This clonotype was observed a handful of times. The chain combines TRBV12-3 or TRBV12-4 with TRBJ2-5; D gene uncertain. This CDR3 is built from 14 residues. V shed 4 bases and J shed 1 base, with 10 bases lying between them. The CDR3 here is CASSSPRIQETQYF. For the CDR3, the DNA is TGTGCCAGCAGTTCCCCTCGGATCCAAGAGACCCAGTACTTC.

There are a few counts of this clonotype. The chain employs TRBV7-8 and TRBJ1-2, with TRBD1 matching 9 bases. Germline lookup yields CDR1 SGHVS and CDR2 FQNEAQ. The V segment lost 4 bases and the J segment 5 bases; nucleotides outside the gene matches: 8. This CDR3 has 15 amino acids. The CDR3 DNA follows: TGTGCCAGCAGCTCCCTGGGGGGACAGGGATATGGCTACACCTTC. Its protein is CASSSLGGQGYGYTF.

The chain uses TRBV28 and TRBJ2-2; tentatively, D is TRBD1 or TRBD2 (5 bases each). The V end lost 7 bases, the J end lost 5 bases, and 11 bases lay between the germline ends. Germline CDR1 and CDR2: MDHEN and SYDVKM. There are 13 residues in the CDR3. The CDR3 sequence: CASIGTLTGELFF. The CDR3 DNA reads as TGTGCCAGCATCGGGACCCTTACCGGGGAGCTGTTTTTT.

This clonotype appeared a few times. The chain combines TRBV3-1 with TRBJ2-5; possibly TRBD1 for D (6 bases). Germline CDR1 and CDR2: LGHDT and YNNKEL (reference sequence). The CDR3 contains 13 residues. Trimming took off 2 bases at V and 5 bases at J, with 9 bases between the two ends. This chain's CDR3 is CASSQNREETQYF. CDR3 sequence (DNA): TGTGCCAGCAGCCAAAACAGGGAGGAGACCCAGTACTTC.

J is TRBJ2-3 and V is TRBV4-2; D tentatively fits TRBD1 or TRBD2 (5 bases each). This CDR3 region has 16 residues. CDR1 is LGHNA and CDR2 is YNFKEQ in the germline V gene. V was clipped by 10 bases and J by 2 bases, with 22 bases between them. Here the CDR3 DNA reads TGTGCCATGAGCCCAGGGCCTAGCATATCCACAGATACGCAGTATTTT. It yields the protein CAMSPGPSISTDTQYF.

This clonotype showed up just a few times. V is TRBV7-8 and J is TRBJ2-1; possibly TRBD1 for D (5 bases). Trimming took off 0 bases at V and 3 bases at J, with 15 bases between the two ends. This CDR3 region has 17 residues. Looked up from germline, CDR1 is SGHVS and CDR2 is FQNEAQ. CDR3 amino acids: CASSLARFGASYNEQFF. DNA for the CDR3: TGTGCCAGCAGCTTAGCCCGCTTTGGGGCCAGCTACAATGAGCAGTTCTTC. The full variable domain, in which reference TRBV7-8 and TRBJ2-1 provide the parts outside the CDR3, is GAGVSQSPRYKVAKRGQDVALRCDPISGHVSLFWYQQALGQGPEFLTYFQNEAQLDKSGLPSDRFFAERPEGSVSTLKIQRTQQEDSAVYLCASSLARFGASYNEQFFGPGTRLTVL.

This clonotype was recorded a few times. J is TRBJ1-1 and V is TRBV15, with 7 bases fitting TRBD1. In germline, CDR1 is LNHNV, CDR2 YYDKDF (reference sequence). CDR3 length: 16 residues. V lost 5 bases and J lost 4; bases outside the gene matches: 13. The CDR3 reads CATSRTPGSGGTEAFF. The CDR3 region has the DNA TGTGCCACCAGCCGTACCCCCGGCTCAGGGGGCACTGAAGCTTTCTTT.

The CDR3 reads CASSFSTGTDTQYF. DNA for the CDR3: TGTGCCAGCAGTTTTTCCACCGGCACAGATACGCAGTATTTT. This chain connects TRBV12-3 or TRBV12-4 to TRBJ2-3; D gene unclear. The CDR3 is 14 amino acids. V was pared by 3 bases and J by 1 base, with 8 bases between.

The chain combines TRBV6-2 or TRBV6-3 with TRBJ2-2; TRBD2 matches at 7 bases. There are 15 residues in the CDR3. V shed 6 bases, J shed 8 bases, and the junction held 12 bases outside the gene matches. In germline, CDR1 is MNHEY, CDR2 SVGEGT. The CDR3 protein is CASSSRSGRAGELFF. As DNA, the CDR3 is TGTGCCAGCAGCTCCAGGTCGGGGAGGGCGGGGGAGCTGTTTTTT.

In this sample, this clonotype turned up many times. The DNA for the CDR3 is TGTGCCAGCAGCTCCCAGGGACAGGGGGGCGTACATCCCAAGACCCAGTACTTC. Protein sequence: CASSSQGQGGVHPKTQYF. The V gene is TRBV11-2, the J gene TRBJ2-5, with 11 bases aligning to TRBD1. The CDR3 sequence is 18 residues long. Germline V CDR1 and CDR2: SGHAT, FQNNGV. J was trimmed by 6 bases and V by 4 bases; bases with no gene match: 16. Supplemented by reference TRBV11-2 and TRBJ2-5, the full variable domain reads EAGVAQSPRYKIIEKRQSVAFWCNPISGHATLYWYQQILGQGPKLLIQFQNNGVVDDSQLPKDRFSAERLKGVDSTLKIQPAKLEDSAVYLCASSSQGQGGVHPKTQYFGPGTRLLVL.